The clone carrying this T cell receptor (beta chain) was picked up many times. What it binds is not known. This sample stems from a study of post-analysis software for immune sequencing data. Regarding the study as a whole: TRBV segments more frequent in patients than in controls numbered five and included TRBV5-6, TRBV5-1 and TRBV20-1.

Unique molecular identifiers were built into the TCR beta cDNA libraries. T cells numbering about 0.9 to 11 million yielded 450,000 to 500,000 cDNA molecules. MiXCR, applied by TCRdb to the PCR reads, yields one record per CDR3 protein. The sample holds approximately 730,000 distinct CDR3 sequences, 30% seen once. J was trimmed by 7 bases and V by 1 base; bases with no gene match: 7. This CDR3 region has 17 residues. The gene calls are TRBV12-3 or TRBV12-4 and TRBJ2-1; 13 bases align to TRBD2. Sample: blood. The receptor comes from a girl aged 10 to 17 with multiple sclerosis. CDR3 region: CASSLDFGTSGKNEQFF. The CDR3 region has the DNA TGTGCCAGCAGTTTAGACTTTGGGACTAGCGGGAAAAATGAGCAGTTCTTC.